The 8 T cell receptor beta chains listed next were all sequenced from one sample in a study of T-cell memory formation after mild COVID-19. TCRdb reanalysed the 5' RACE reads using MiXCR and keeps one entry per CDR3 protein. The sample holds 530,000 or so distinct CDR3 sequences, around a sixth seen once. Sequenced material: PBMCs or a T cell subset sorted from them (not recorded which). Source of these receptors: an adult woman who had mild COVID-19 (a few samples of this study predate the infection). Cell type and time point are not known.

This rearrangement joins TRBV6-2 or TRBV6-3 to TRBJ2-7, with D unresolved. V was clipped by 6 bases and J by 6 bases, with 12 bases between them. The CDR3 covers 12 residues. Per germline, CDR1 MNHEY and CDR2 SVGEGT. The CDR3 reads CASRPSFGEQYF. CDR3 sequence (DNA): TGTGCCAGCAGACCCTCGTTTGGCGAGCAGTACTTC.

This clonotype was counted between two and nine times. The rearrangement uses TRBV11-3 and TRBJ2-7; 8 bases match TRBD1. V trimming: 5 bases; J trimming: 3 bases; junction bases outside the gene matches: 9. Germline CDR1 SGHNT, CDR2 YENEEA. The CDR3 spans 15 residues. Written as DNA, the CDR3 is TGTGCCAGCAGCCCTGGACAGGGAACCCTCTACGAGCAGTACTTC. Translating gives CASSPGQGTLYEQYF.

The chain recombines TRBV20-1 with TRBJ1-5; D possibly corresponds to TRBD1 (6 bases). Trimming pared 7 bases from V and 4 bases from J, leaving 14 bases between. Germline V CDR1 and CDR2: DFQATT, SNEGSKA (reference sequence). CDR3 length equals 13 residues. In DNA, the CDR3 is TGCAGTGTTAGGGGGAGAGGGAATCAGCCCCAGCATTTT. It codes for CSVRGRGNQPQHF.

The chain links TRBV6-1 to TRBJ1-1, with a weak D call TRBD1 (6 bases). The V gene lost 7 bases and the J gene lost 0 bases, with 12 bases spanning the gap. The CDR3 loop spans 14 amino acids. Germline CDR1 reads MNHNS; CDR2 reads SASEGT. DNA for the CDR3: TGTGCCAGCAACGAAGGGACACTGAACACTGAAGCTTTCTTT. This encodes CASNEGTLNTEAFF.

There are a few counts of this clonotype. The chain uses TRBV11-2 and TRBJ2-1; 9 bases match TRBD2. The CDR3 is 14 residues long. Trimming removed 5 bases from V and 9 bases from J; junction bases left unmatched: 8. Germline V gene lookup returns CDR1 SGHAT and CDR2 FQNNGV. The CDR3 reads CASSKAGGRSEQFF. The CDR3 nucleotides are TGTGCCAGCAGCAAAGCGGGAGGAAGGAGTGAGCAGTTCTTC.

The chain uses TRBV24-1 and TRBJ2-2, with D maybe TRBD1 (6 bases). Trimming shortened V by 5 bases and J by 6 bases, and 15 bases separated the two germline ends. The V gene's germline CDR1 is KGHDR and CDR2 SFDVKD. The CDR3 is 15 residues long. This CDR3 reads CATSAQGILAGELFF. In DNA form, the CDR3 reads TGTGCCACCAGTGCCCAGGGGATTCTCGCCGGGGAGCTGTTTTTT.

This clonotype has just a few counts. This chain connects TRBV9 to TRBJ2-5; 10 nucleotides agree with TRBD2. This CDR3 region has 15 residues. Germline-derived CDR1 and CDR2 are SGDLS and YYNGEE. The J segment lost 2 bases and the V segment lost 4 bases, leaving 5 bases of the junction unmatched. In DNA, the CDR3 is TGTGCCAGCAGCCGGGGGACTAGCGATCAAGAGACCCAGTACTTC. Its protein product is CASSRGTSDQETQYF.

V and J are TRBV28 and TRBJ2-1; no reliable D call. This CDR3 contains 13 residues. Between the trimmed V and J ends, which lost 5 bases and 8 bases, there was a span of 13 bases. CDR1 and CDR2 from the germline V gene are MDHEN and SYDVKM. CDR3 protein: CASSTPSRDEQFF. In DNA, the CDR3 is TGTGCCAGCAGTACACCCTCCCGGGATGAGCAGTTCTTC.